This record looks at one TCR beta chain sequence and its context. In the authors' workflow: For nucleated cells, counts were estimated from reference gene primer amplification. Some clones are missing from TCRdb's copy, which holds only in-frame ones; the method was immunoSEQ multiplex PCR. That table is the source of V, J and clone size, and D and trimming were worked out from the DNA. The sample contains about 330,000 clones, over 75% of which appear only once. Germline trimming cut 4 bases from V and 4 bases from J; bases unmatched to any gene: 2. CDR3 length equals 14 residues. Germline-derived CDR1 and CDR2 are MDHEN and SYDVKM. The data were obtained in a study of blood T cell repertoires in COVID-19.

Sample: PBMCs or T cells enriched from blood (not recorded which). This chain connects TRBV28 to TRBJ1-3, with 9 bases aligning to TRBD1. This TCR came from a woman aged 18-29 years who had recovered from COVID-19. CDR3 sequence reads: CASSYRGLGNTIYF. The DNA for the CDR3 is TGTGCCAGCAGTTACAGGGGGCTCGGAAACACCATATATTTT.